A single T cell receptor beta chain is shown here with its context. Its antigen is undetermined. The CDR3 has 15 amino acids. The V gene's germline CDR1 is SGHKS and CDR2 YYEKEE (reference sequence). After removal of 0 bases from V and 3 bases from J, the junction contained 3 bases not matched to a gene. These data come from a study of graft-versus-host responses after intestinal transplantation. Study-level findings and limits: Recipient marrow showed GvH clones, some seen first in ileum or blood. Where graft-donor T cell macrochimerism was present, patients had high graft-versus-host to host-versus-graft clonal ratios in allografts.

Assay used: immunoSEQ multiplex PCR; TCRdb lists only in-frame clones, some missing. The table shows some 140,000 clones, with 92% occurring only once. The chain combines TRBV5-5 with TRBJ2-5, with 9 bases aligning to TRBD1. The sample here was unstimulated CD4+ T cells sorted from spleen or lymph node cells, taken before intestinal transplant. The sequence was collected from a human donor who received an intestinal transplant. DNA of the CDR3: TGTGCCAGCAGCTTGGATTGGACAGGGGAAGAGACCCAGTACTTC. Amino acid sequence: CASSLDWTGEETQYF. Full variable domain (remainder filled in from reference TRBV5-5 and TRBJ2-5): DAGVTQSPTHLIKTRGQQVTLRCSPISGHKSVSWYQQVLGQGPQFIFQYYEKEERGRGNFPDRFSARQFPNYSSELNVNALLLGDSALYLCASSLDWTGEETQYFGPGTRLLVL.